This T cell receptor (beta chain) was profiled in a study of beta chain features in type 1 diabetes. About the study: There was similarity between patients and healthy donors in age, gender and cell yields.

General study findings and limits: Insertions at VDJ junctions were less frequent in type 1 diabetes patients. These patients also deleted more nucleotides at the same junctions. In the patient group, naive, central memory and Treg TCRB repertoires seemed more alike than in the healthy donor group.

The study reverse transcribed the entire isolated RNA, so it sequenced expressed TCRB transcripts. Only in-frame clones appear in the TCRdb table, and some are missing; sequencing was by immunoSEQ multiplex PCR. The data hold a few hundred thousand clones, with approximately 15% observed a single time. Per the germline V gene, CDR1 is MNHEY and CDR2 is SVGAGI. The CDR3 has 12 residues. The V end lost 7 bases, the J end lost 0 bases, and 6 bases lay between the germline ends. One heparinised blood draw, averaging about 120 mL, came from each donor. This clone appeared a few times. Its antigen is still unknown.

Sequencing input: naive CD4+ T cells from blood. V usage is TRBV6-5 and J usage is TRBJ1-1; D is unresolved. This receptor was taken from a woman between 18 and 29 years old in good health. Here the CDR3 DNA reads TGTGCCAGCATTTCGGTGAACACTGAAGCTTTCTTT. Translating gives CASISVNTEAFF.